This paragraph covers one T cell receptor beta chain sequence. The data stem from a study of blood T cell repertoires in COVID-19. On the study more broadly: Sites in the United States, Italy and Spain provided acute and convalescent COVID-19 samples. PBMCs, B-cell-depleted T cells, or T cells were the source of the cDNA or gDNA that made up the material.

Germline CDR1 is MDHEN and CDR2 is SYDVKM. CDR3 length: 14 residues. V was pared by 4 bases and J by 4 bases, with 2 bases of the junction left unmatched. Per the study methods: It was from reference gene primer amplification that nucleated cell counts were estimated. Data came from immunoSEQ multiplex PCR; TCRdb stores just in-frame clones and leaves some out. V and J calls and clone size are copied from that table; D and trimming were computed from the DNA. The sample carries 150,000 or so clones, around 76% recorded once. Material for sequencing was peripheral blood. The chain combines TRBV28 with TRBJ2-2; TRBD2 agrees at 8 bases. This TCR was sampled from an older woman with acute or convalescent COVID-19. Here the CDR3 DNA reads TGTGCCAGCAGTTCAGCGGGAGTCACCGGGGAGCTGTTTTTT. This gives the protein CASSSAGVTGELFF.